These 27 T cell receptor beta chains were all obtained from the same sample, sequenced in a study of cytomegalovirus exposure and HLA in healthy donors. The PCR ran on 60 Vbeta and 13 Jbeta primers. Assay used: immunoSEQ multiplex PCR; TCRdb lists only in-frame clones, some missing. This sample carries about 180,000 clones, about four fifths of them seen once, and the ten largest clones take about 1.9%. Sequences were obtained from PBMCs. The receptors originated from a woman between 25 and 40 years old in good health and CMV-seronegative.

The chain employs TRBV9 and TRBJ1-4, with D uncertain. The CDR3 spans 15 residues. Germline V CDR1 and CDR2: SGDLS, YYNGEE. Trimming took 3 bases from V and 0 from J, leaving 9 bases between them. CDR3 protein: CASSGKQATNEKLFF. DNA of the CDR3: TGTGCCAGCAGCGGAAAGCAAGCAACTAATGAAAAACTGTTTTTT.

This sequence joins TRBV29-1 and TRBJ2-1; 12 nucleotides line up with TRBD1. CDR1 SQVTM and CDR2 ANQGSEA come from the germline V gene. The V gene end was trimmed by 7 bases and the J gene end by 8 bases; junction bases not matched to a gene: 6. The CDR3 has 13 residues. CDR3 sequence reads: CSGPGQGADEQFF. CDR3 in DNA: TGCAGCGGACCGGGACAGGGGGCGGATGAGCAGTTCTTC.

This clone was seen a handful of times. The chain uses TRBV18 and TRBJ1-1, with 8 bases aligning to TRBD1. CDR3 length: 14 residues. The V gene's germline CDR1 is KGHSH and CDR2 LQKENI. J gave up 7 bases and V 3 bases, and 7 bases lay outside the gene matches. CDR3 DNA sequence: TGTGCCAGCTCACCCGCCAGGGGGCAGTTTGAAGCTTTCTTT. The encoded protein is CASSPARGQFEAFF.

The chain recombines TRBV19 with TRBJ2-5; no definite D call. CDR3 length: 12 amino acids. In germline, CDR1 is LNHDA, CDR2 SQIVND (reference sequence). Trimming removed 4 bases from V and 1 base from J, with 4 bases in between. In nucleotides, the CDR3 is TGTGCCAGTAGTACCTCCCAAGAGACCCAGTACTTC. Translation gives CASSTSQETQYF.

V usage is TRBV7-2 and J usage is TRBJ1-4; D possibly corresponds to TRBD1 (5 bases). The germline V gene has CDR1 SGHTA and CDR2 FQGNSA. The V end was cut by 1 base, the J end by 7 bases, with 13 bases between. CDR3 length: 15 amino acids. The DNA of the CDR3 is TGTGCCAGCAGCTTAGGGGGGGGGTCAGGTGAAAAACTGTTTTTT. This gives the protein CASSLGGGSGEKLFF.

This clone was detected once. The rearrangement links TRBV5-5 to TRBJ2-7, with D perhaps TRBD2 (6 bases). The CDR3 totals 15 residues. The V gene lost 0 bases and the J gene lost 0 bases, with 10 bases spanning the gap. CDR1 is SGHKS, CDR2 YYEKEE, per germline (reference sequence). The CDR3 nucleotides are TGTGCCAGCAGCTTGGGTCCGCGGGGCTCCTACGAGCAGTACTTC. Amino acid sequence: CASSLGPRGSYEQYF.

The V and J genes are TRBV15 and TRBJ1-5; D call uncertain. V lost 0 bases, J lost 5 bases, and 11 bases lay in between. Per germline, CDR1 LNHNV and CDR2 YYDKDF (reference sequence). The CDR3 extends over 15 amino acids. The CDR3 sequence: CATSRDRGADQPQHF. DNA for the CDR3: TGTGCCACCAGCAGAGATCGGGGAGCTGATCAGCCCCAGCATTTT.

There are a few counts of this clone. The CDR3 DNA reads TGTGCCAGCAGCATAACAGGGGGCGCGGGTGGCTACACCTTC. This gives the protein CASSITGGAGGYTF. This sequence joins TRBV7-2 and TRBJ1-2, with 9 bases matching TRBD1. The CDR3 is 14 amino acids. With 5 bases clipped from V and 7 bases from J, the junction kept 8 bases outside the gene matches. Germline CDR1 reads SGHTA; CDR2 reads FQGNSA.

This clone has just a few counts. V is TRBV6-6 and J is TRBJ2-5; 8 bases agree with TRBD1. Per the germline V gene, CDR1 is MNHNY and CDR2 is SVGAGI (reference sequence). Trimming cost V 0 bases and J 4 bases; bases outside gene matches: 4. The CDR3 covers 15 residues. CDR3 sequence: CASSYSVTGVETQYF. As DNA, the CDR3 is TGTGCCAGCAGTTACTCGGTGACAGGGGTAGAGACCCAGTACTTC.

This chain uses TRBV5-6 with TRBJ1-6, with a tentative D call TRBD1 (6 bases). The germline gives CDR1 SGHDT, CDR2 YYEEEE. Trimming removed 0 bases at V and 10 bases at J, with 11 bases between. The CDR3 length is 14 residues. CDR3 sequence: CASSLDRAPSPLHF. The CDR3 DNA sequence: TGTGCCAGCAGCTTGGACAGGGCCCCATCACCCCTCCACTTT. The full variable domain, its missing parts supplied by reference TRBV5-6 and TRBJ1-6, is DAGVTQSPTHLIKTRGQQVTLRCSPKSGHDTVSWYQQALGQGPQFIFQYYEEEERQRGNFPDRFSGHQFPNYSSELNVNALLLGDSALYLCASSLDRAPSPLHFGNGTRLTVT.

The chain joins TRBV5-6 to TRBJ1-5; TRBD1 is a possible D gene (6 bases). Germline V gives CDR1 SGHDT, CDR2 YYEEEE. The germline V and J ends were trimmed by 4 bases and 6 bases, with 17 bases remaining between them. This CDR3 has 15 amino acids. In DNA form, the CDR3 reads TGTGCCAGCAGCCTTGGTCGGGGGGCGGCTCAGCCCCAGCATTTT. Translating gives CASSLGRGAAQPQHF.

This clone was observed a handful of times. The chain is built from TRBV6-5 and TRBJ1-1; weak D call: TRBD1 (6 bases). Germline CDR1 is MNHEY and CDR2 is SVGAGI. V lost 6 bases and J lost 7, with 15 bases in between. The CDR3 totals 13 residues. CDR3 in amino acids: CASSMVGGSEAFF. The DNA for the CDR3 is TGTGCCAGCAGCATGGTAGGGGGTAGTGAAGCTTTCTTT.

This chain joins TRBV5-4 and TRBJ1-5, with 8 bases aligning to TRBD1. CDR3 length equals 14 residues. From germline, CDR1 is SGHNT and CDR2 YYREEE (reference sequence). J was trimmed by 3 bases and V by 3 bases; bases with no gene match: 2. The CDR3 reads CASSSTGANQPQHF. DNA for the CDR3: TGTGCCAGCAGCTCGACAGGGGCCAATCAGCCCCAGCATTTT. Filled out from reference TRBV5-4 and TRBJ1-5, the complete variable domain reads ETGVTQSPTHLIKTRGQQVTLRCSSQSGHNTVSWYQQALGQGPQFIFQYYREEENGRGNFPPRFSGLQFPNYSSELNVNALELDDSALYLCASSSTGANQPQHFGDGTRLSIL.

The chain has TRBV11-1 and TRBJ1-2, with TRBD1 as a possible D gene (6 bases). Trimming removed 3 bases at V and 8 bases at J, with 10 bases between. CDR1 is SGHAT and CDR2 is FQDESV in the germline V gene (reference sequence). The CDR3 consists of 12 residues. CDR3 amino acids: CASSFRGSGYTF. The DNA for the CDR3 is TGTGCCAGCAGCTTCAGGGGTTCCGGCTACACCTTC.

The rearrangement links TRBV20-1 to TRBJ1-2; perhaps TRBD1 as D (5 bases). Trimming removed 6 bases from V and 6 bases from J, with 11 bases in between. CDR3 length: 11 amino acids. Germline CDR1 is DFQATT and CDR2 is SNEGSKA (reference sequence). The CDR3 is CSAESGHGYTF. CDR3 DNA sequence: TGCAGTGCCGAATCAGGGCATGGCTACACCTTC.

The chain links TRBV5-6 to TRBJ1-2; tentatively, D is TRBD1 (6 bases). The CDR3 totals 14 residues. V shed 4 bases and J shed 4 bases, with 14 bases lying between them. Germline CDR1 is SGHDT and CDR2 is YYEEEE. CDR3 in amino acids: CASSPKQGPYGYTF. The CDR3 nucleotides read TGTGCCAGCAGCCCTAAACAGGGACCCTATGGCTACACCTTC.

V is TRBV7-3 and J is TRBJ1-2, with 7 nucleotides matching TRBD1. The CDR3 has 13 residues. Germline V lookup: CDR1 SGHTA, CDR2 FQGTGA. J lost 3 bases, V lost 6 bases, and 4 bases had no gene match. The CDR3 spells CASSPDRDYGYTF. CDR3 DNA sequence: TGTGCCAGCAGTCCTGACAGGGACTATGGCTACACCTTC.

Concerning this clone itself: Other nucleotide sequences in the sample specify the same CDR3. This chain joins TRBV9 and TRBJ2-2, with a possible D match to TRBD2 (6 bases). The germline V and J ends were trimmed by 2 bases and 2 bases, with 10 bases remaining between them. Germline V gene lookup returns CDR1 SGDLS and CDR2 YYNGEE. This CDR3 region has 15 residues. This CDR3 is CASSVGGSNTGELFF. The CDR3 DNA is TGTGCCAGCAGCGTTGGGGGGTCAAACACCGGGGAGCTGTTTTTT.

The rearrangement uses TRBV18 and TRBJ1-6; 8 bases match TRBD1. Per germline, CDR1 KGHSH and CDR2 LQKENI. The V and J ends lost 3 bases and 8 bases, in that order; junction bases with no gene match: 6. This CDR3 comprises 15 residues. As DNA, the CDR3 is TGTGCCAGCTCACCCGACAGGGGATTGTATTCACCCCTCCACTTT. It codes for CASSPDRGLYSPLHF.

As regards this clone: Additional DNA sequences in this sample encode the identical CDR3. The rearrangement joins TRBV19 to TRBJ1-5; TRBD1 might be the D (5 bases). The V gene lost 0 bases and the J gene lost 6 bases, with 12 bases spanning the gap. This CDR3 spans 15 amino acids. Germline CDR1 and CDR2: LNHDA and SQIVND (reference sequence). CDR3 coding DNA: TGTGCCAGTAGTATAGACGGGCAGGGCACTCAGCCCCAGCATTTT. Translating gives CASSIDGQGTQPQHF.

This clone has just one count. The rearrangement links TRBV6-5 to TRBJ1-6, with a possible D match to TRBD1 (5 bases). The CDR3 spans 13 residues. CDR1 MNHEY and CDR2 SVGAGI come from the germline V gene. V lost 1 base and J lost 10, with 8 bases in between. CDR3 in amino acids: CASSYFGGSPLHF. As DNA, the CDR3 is TGTGCCAGCAGTTACTTCGGGGGGTCACCCCTCCACTTT.

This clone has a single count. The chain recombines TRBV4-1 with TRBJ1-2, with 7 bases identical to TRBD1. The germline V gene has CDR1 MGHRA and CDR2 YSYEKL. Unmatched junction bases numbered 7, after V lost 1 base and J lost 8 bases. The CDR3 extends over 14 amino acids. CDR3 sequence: CASSQVGQLRGYTF. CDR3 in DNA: TGCGCCAGCAGCCAAGTGGGACAGTTGAGGGGCTACACCTTC.

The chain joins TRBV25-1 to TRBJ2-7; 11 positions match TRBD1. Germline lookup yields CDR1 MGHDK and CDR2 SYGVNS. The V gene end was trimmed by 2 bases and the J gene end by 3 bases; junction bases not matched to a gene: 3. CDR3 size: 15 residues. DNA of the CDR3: TGTGCCAGCAGTGAACGGACAGGGGGCTACTACGAGCAGTACTTC. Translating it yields CASSERTGGYYEQYF.

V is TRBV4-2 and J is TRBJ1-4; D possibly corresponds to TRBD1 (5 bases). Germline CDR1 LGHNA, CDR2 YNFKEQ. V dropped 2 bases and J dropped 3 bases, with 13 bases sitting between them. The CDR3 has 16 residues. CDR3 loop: CASSQNWAGPNEKLFF. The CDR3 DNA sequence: TGTGCCAGCAGCCAAAATTGGGCAGGGCCTAATGAAAAACTGTTTTTT.

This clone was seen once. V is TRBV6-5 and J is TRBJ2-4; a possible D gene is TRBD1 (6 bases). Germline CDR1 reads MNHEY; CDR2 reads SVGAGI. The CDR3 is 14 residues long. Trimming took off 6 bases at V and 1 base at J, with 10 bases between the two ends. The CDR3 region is CASRQGMAKNIQYF. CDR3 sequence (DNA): TGTGCCAGCAGACAGGGTATGGCCAAAAACATTCAGTACTTC.

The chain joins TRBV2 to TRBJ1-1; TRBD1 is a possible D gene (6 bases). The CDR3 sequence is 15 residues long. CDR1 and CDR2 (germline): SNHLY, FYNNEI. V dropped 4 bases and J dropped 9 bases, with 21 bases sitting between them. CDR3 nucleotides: TGTGCCAGCAGTGTGGTTGGGAGGGGGGAGGACCAAGCTTTCTTT. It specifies CASSVVGRGEDQAFF. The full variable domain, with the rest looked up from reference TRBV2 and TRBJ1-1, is EPEVTQTPSHQVTQMGQEVILRCVPISNHLYFYWYRQILGQKVEFLVSFYNNEISEKSEIFDDQFSVERPDGSNFTLKIRSTKLEDSAMYFCASSVVGRGEDQAFFGQGTRLTVV.

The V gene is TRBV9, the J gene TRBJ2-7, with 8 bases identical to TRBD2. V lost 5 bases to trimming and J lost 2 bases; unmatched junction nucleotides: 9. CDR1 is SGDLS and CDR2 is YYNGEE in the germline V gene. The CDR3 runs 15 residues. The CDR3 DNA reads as TGTGCCAGCAGTCCCTCGGGGGGGGAGACCTACGAGCAGTACTTC. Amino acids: CASSPSGGETYEQYF.